These 14 T cell receptor beta chains share one sample of origin, sequenced in a study of CD8 T cells in ankylosing spondylitis (dated by TCRdb to 2016 to 2017). The protocol used for the library was 5' RACE. The sequencer listed for this sample is Illumina HiSeq 2500. TCRdb itself trimmed the public reads at Q25 with fastp, ran MiXCR and retained productive beta chains. Merged by CDR3 protein, the rows form single entries marked with the most common genes and DNA. In all, the sample holds about 320,000 distinct CDR3 sequences, and roughly 11% of those were seen once. Of the sample, roughly 9% is held by the ten largest clones. Sequencing used blood, either unsorted or a sorted T cell fraction (not recorded which). These receptors all stem from a female donor with ankylosing spondylitis or in good health (not recorded which).

This clonotype was recorded at least ten times. The chain links TRBV29-1 to TRBJ2-5; possibly TRBD2 for D (5 bases). The ends were cut back, 5 bases at V and 5 bases at J, with 21 bases in the middle. This CDR3 region has 15 residues. Germline CDR1 SQVTM, CDR2 ANQGSEA. The CDR3 DNA reads as TGCAGCGTTAGTGAGGGTGGTGCCAGAACTGAGACCCAGTACTTC. Its protein product is CSVSEGGARTETQYF.

The sample holds many counts of this clonotype. V and J are TRBV28 and TRBJ1-1; D uncertain. From germline, CDR1 is MDHEN and CDR2 SYDVKM. The CDR3 totals 14 residues. V lost 5 bases and J 4 bases, leaving 14 bases between the germline ends. CDR3 sequence: CASSVLGKATEAFF. The DNA for the CDR3 is TGTGCCAGCAGTGTACTTGGAAAGGCCACTGAAGCTTTCTTT.

This clonotype occurred many times. This chain uses TRBV5-1 with TRBJ1-1, with TRBD1 as a possible D gene (6 bases). V shed 4 bases and J shed 5 bases, with 15 bases lying between them. CDR3 length equals 14 residues. Looked up from germline, CDR1 is SGHRS and CDR2 is YFSETQ. CDR3 sequence (DNA): TGCGCCAGCAGCGGATTCGGGGGCGGGACTGAAGCTTTCTTT. Its translation is CASSGFGGGTEAFF.

In its sample, this clonotype was seen many times. The CDR3 DNA is TGCAGTGCTATATGGACTAGCGGGAATACAGATACGCAGTATTTT. This codes for CSAIWTSGNTDTQYF. This chain links TRBV20-1 with TRBJ2-3; 12 nucleotides match TRBD2. This CDR3 has 15 amino acids. Germline loops: CDR1 DFQATT, CDR2 SNEGSKA (reference sequence). J was trimmed by 3 bases and V by 4 bases; bases with no gene match: 5.

This clonotype was seen a few times. This chain uses TRBV5-1 with TRBJ2-1; D not certain. Trimming took 1 base from V and 7 from J, leaving 9 bases between them. The CDR3 has 13 amino acids. Germline lookup yields CDR1 SGHRS and CDR2 YFSETQ. Here the CDR3 DNA reads TGCGCCAGCAGCTTGTTTAGGGATAATGAGCAGTTCTTC. This codes for CASSLFRDNEQFF.

At least ten counts were recorded for this clonotype. The V and J genes are TRBV20-1 and TRBJ2-1, with TRBD2 matching 7 bases. The CDR3 totals 14 residues. The junction had 6 bases not matched to a gene; V was cut back by 3 bases and J by 4 bases. Looked up from germline, CDR1 is DFQATT and CDR2 is SNEGSKA (reference sequence). Here the CDR3 DNA reads TGCAGTGCTAGGTACCGGCGGGGGTACAATGAGCAGTTCTTC. It translates to CSARYRRGYNEQFF.

This clonotype was recorded many times. The chain recombines TRBV9 with TRBJ2-2, with TRBD1 as a possible D gene (6 bases). V was trimmed by 2 bases and J by 7 bases, leaving 15 bases between them. CDR3 length: 15 residues. CDR1 SGDLS and CDR2 YYNGEE come from the germline V gene. The CDR3 sequence: CASSVGAEPHGELFF. CDR3 nucleotide sequence: TGTGCCAGCAGCGTGGGGGCAGAGCCTCACGGGGAGCTGTTTTTT.

This clonotype was counted only a few times. The chain is built from TRBV20-1 and TRBJ2-7; D not certain. Trimming removed 0 bases from V and 7 bases from J, with 13 bases in between. The CDR3 totals 13 residues. Germline V CDR1 and CDR2: DFQATT, SNEGSKA (reference sequence). The CDR3 DNA is TGCAGTGCTAGAGATGGGTCAGCTGGGGAGCAGTACTTC. Amino acid sequence: CSARDGSAGEQYF.

There are many counts of this clonotype. The CDR3 loop reads CATRQDNQPQHF. The CDR3 nucleotides read TGTGCCACCCGACAAGACAATCAGCCCCAGCATTTT. The V and J genes are TRBV10-3 and TRBJ1-5; D is ambiguous. Per germline, CDR1 ENHRY and CDR2 SYGVKD. CDR3 length equals 12 residues. Trimming took 10 bases from V and 3 from J, leaving 10 bases between them.

In this sample, this clonotype turned up a few times. The CDR3 nucleotides are TGCGCCAGCAGCTTGGGTAGCGGGACTGGGGAGACCCAGTACTTC. This codes for CASSLGSGTGETQYF. The chain is built from TRBV5-1 and TRBJ2-5; 8 positions match TRBD2. After removal of 0 bases from V and 5 bases from J, the junction contained 6 bases not matched to a gene. Germline V CDR1 and CDR2: SGHRS, YFSETQ. The CDR3 covers 15 residues.

This clonotype occurred many times. V usage is TRBV25-1 and J usage is TRBJ2-3, with 11 bases lining up with TRBD2. CDR1 is MGHDK, CDR2 SYGVNS, per germline. The trim removed 4 bases at V and 2 bases at J, leaving 2 bases unmatched. This CDR3 spans 15 amino acids. The CDR3 bases are TGTGCCAGCAGTGTTAGCGGGGGGGACACAGATACGCAGTATTTT. It translates to CASSVSGGDTDTQYF.

V usage is TRBV3-1 and J usage is TRBJ2-7; 11 bases line up with TRBD1. Germline V gene data show CDR1 as LGHDT and CDR2 as YNNKEL (reference sequence). The V segment lost 8 bases and the J segment 1 base; nucleotides outside the gene matches: 7. This CDR3 spans 15 amino acids. CDR3 coding DNA: TGTGCCAGCGGAACCGGGACAGGGGGTTCCTACGAGCAGTACTTC. It translates to CASGTGTGGSYEQYF.

This clonotype has a count of ten or more. In DNA, the CDR3 is TGTGCCAGCAGCCGGGAAGGGGTTGGCACAGATACGCAGTATTTT. Its protein product is CASSREGVGTDTQYF. The rearrangement joins TRBV5-5 to TRBJ2-3; possibly TRBD1 or TRBD2 for D (5 bases each). Trimming removed 4 bases from V and 1 base from J, with 13 bases in between. The germline V gene has CDR1 SGHKS and CDR2 YYEKEE (reference sequence). The CDR3 runs 15 residues.

This clonotype turned up a few times. J is TRBJ1-4 and V is TRBV6-2 or TRBV6-3; a weak D match, TRBD1 (5 bases). Germline V gene data show CDR1 as MNHEY and CDR2 as SVGEGT. There are 14 residues in the CDR3. V lost 6 bases, J lost 8 bases, and 16 bases lay in between. CDR3 protein: CASRSVGTKEKLFF. CDR3 in DNA: TGTGCCAGCAGGTCCGTCGGGACGAAGGAAAAACTGTTTTTT.